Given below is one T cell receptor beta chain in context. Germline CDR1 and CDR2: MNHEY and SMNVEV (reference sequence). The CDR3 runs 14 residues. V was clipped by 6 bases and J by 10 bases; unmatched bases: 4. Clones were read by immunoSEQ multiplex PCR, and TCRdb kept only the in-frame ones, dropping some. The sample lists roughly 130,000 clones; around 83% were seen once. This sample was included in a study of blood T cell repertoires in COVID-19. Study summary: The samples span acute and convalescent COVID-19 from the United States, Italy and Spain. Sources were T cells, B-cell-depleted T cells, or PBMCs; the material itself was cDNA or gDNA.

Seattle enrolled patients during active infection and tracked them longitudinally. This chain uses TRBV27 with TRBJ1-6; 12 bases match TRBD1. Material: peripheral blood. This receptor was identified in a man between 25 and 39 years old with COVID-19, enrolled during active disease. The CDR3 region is CASRSGQGASPLHF. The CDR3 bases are TGTGCCAGCAGATCGGGACAGGGGGCATCACCCCTCCACTTT.